This T cell receptor beta chain was observed in a study of OX40 agonist ivuxolimab in advanced cancers. Measured with immunoSEQ multiplex PCR; TCRdb has only the in-frame clones, and not every one. Seen here are roughly 39,000 clones, about 87% observed once, and the top ten hold 6%. CDR1 and CDR2 from the germline V gene are MNHEY and SMNVEV (reference sequence). This CDR3 is built from 15 residues. Trimming cost V 5 bases and J 5 bases; bases outside gene matches: 6. The rearrangement links TRBV27 to TRBJ2-1; the match to TRBD2 covers 10 bases. The material was CD4+ or CD8+ T cells sorted from blood, obtained in a trial of the OX40 agonist ivuxolimab. The origin of this receptor is an adult with an advanced solid tumor such as melanoma, head and neck, liver or kidney cancer. The CDR3 loop is CASSLRLAGDNEQFF. The CDR3 nucleotides are TGTGCCAGCAGTCTCCGACTAGCGGGCGACAATGAGCAGTTCTTC.